The 13 T cell receptor beta chains given below trace back to one sample, sequenced in a study of blood T cell repertoires in COVID-19. TCRdb's copy holds only in-frame clones and misses some; the assay was immunoSEQ multiplex PCR. The data show about 270,000 clones, 86% seen once. The sequenced sample was PBMCs or T cells enriched from blood (not recorded which). The source of these receptors is a woman younger than 35 who had recovered from COVID-19.

This clone was counted between two and nine times. The chain joins TRBV24-1 to TRBJ2-5, with 9 bases aligning to TRBD1. The CDR3 has 14 amino acids. V trimming: 2 bases; J trimming: 5 bases; junction bases outside the gene matches: 2. CDR1 and CDR2 from the germline V gene are KGHDR and SFDVKD. CDR3 residues: CATSDYDRGETQYF. In DNA form, the CDR3 reads TGTGCCACCAGTGATTACGACAGGGGGGAGACCCAGTACTTC.

The gene calls are TRBV6-1 and TRBJ1-2; no reliable D call. This CDR3 comprises 14 residues. Deletions cut 0 bases from V and 8 bases from J, with 13 bases between. Germline CDR1 and CDR2: MNHNS and SASEGT. CDR3 protein: CASSEAGGRGGYTF. The CDR3 bases are TGTGCCAGCAGTGAAGCGGGAGGGAGAGGGGGCTACACCTTC.

The J gene is TRBJ2-1, the V gene TRBV11-3, with 9 bases that match TRBD1. Germline trimming cut 1 base from V and 8 bases from J; bases unmatched to any gene: 12. This CDR3 is 17 amino acids long. Germline-derived CDR1 and CDR2 are SGHNT and YENEEA. The CDR3, as DNA: TGTGCCAGCAGCTTAGTTCTGGGGACAGGGACGATGGATGAGCAGTTCTTC. This gives the protein CASSLVLGTGTMDEQFF.

The chain employs TRBV6-6 and TRBJ1-2; D gene unclear. V was clipped by 2 bases and J by 4 bases, with 11 bases between them. Germline values: CDR1 MNHNY, CDR2 SVGAGI (reference sequence). This CDR3 spans 14 amino acids. CDR3 coding DNA: TGTGCCAGCAGTTACGGCAGGCTCCGCTATGGCTACACCTTC. Amino acid sequence: CASSYGRLRYGYTF.

The J gene is TRBJ2-1, the V gene TRBV27; 9 nucleotides align to TRBD2. J gave up 6 bases and V 2 bases, and 8 bases lay outside the gene matches. Germline loops: CDR1 MNHEY, CDR2 SMNVEV (reference sequence). This CDR3 has 16 residues. This CDR3 is CASSLRGTSWFNEQFF. CDR3 coding DNA: TGTGCCAGCAGTTTACGCGGGACTAGCTGGTTCAATGAGCAGTTCTTC.

V gene TRBV5-6 combines with J gene TRBJ2-3; the D is unclear. CDR1 is SGHDT, CDR2 YYEEEE, per germline. V dropped 4 bases and J dropped 4 bases, with 19 bases sitting between them. This CDR3 contains 16 residues. The chain's CDR3 is CASSTFLGSAADTQYF. The DNA of the CDR3 is TGTGCCAGCAGCACCTTCCTCGGCAGCGCGGCAGATACGCAGTATTTT.

The table lists this clone with a count of one. The rearrangement links TRBV6-6 to TRBJ1-4; TRBD1 is a possible D gene (6 bases). V was shortened by 6 bases and J by 3 bases, with 14 bases between the two germline ends. Germline CDR1 is MNHNY and CDR2 is SVGAGI (reference sequence). This CDR3 has 15 residues. In nucleotides, the CDR3 is TGTGCCAGCAGAGGGGGAACGGGACCTAATGAAAAACTGTTTTTT. Amino acids: CASRGGTGPNEKLFF.

The CDR3 DNA reads as TGTGCCAGCAGCAGGGAAACGAACACTGAAGCTTTCTTT. Its protein product is CASSRETNTEAFF. This rearrangement joins TRBV6-4 to TRBJ1-1; weak D call: TRBD1 (5 bases). Germline V gene data show CDR1 as MRHNA and CDR2 as SNTAGT. Trimming cost V 6 bases and J 1 base, with 9 bases left between them. The CDR3 sequence is 13 residues long.

This clone was seen a few times. The rearrangement links TRBV4-1 to TRBJ2-7; D ambiguous. The CDR3 extends over 14 amino acids. Germline values: CDR1 MGHRA, CDR2 YSYEKL. V lost 4 bases and J lost 5, with 15 bases in between. The DNA for the CDR3 is TGCGCCAGCAGCCCTAGAGAGGCACTAAACGAGCAGTACTTC. Translated, it gives CASSPREALNEQYF.

The chain has TRBV6-5 and TRBJ1-5, with D unresolved. This CDR3 is built from 13 residues. V was shortened by 4 bases and J by 2 bases, with 6 bases between the two germline ends. In germline, CDR1 is MNHEY, CDR2 SVGAGI. The CDR3 here is CASSSRGNQPQHF. CDR3 sequence (DNA): TGTGCCAGCAGTTCCCGGGGCAATCAGCCCCAGCATTTT.

The chain uses TRBV19 and TRBJ2-1; 9 bases align to TRBD1. Germline CDR1 reads LNHDA; CDR2 reads SQIVND (reference sequence). The V gene end was trimmed by 3 bases and the J gene end by 0 bases; junction bases not matched to a gene: 12. The CDR3 spans 19 residues. CDR3 in amino acids: CASSITGTGFLHSYNEQFF. In DNA form, the CDR3 reads TGTGCCAGTAGTATTACCGGGACAGGGTTTCTTCACTCCTACAATGAGCAGTTCTTC.

V is TRBV9 and J is TRBJ1-2; TRBD1 matches at 7 bases. V lost 3 bases and J lost 7; bases outside the gene matches: 9. This CDR3 comprises 14 residues. The germline CDR1 and CDR2 sequences are SGDLS and YYNGEE. The CDR3 coding sequence is TGTGCCAGCAGCGCGGGGGACAGCCCCGTTGGCTACACCTTC. Translating it yields CASSAGDSPVGYTF.

This chain connects TRBV2 to TRBJ2-2, with 15 bases fitting TRBD2. Germline V gene data show CDR1 as SNHLY and CDR2 as FYNNEI. This CDR3 region has 17 residues. The V segment lost 7 bases and the J segment 6 bases; nucleotides outside the gene matches: 9. The CDR3 loop reads CASTGLAGGPRSGELFF. CDR3 sequence (DNA): TGTGCCAGCACCGGACTAGCGGGAGGGCCTAGGTCCGGGGAGCTGTTTTTT.